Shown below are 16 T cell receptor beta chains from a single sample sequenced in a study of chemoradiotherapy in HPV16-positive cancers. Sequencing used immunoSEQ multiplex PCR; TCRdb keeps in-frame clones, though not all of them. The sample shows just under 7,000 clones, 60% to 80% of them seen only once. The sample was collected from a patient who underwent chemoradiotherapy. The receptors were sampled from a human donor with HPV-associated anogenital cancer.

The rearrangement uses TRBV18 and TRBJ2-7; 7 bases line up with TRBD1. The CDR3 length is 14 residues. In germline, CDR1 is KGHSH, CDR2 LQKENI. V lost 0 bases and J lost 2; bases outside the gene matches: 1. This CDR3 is CASSPPTGTYEQYF. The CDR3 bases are TGTGCCAGCTCACCACCGACAGGGACCTACGAGCAGTACTTC.

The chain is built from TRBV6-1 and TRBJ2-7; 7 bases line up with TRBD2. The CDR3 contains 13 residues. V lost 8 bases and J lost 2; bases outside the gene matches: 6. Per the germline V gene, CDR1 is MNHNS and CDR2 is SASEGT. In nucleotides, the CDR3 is TGTGCCAGCCTGGGAGGGGTAGCCTACGAGCAGTACTTC. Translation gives CASLGGVAYEQYF.

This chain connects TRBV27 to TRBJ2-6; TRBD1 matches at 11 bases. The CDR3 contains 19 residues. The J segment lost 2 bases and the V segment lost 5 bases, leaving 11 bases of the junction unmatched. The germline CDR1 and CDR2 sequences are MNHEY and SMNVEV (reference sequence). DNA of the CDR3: TGTGCCAGCAGTCCAACCCCCGGGACAGGGGGAGCTGGGGCCAACGTCCTGACTTTC. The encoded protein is CASSPTPGTGGAGANVLTF.

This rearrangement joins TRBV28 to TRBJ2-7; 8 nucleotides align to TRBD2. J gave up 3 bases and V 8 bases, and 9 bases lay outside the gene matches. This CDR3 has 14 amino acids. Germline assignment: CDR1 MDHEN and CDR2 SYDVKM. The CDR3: CASQTSGDLYEQYF. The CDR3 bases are TGTGCCAGCCAAACTAGCGGAGACCTCTACGAGCAGTACTTC.

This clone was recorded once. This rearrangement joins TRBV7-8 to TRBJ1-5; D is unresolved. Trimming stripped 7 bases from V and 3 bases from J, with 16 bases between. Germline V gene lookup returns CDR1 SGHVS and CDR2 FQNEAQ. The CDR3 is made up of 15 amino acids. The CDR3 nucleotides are TGTGCCAGCACCGATATTGGAGGGAACAATCAGCCCCAGCATTTT. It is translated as CASTDIGGNNQPQHF.

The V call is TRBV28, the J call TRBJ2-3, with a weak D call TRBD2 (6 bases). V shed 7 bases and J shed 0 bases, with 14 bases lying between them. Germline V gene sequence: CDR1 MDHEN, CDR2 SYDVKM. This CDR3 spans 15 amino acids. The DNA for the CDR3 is TGTGCCAGCACCCCACTGGGGGGTAGCACAGATACGCAGTATTTT. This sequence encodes CASTPLGGSTDTQYF.

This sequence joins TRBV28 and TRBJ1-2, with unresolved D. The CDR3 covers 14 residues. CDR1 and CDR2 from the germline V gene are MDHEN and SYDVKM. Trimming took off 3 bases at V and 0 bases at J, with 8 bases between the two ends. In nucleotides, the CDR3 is TGTGCCAGCAGTTTGGGCGGAGCTAACTATGGCTACACCTTC. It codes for CASSLGGANYGYTF.

The CDR3 DNA reads TGCGCCAGCAGCCCCGGGACAGGGGGCCTCCACGAGCAGTACTTC. It encodes CASSPGTGGLHEQYF. The genes are TRBV5-1 and TRBJ2-5; TRBD1 matches 12 bases. The J call is in doubt because the DNA end fits TRBJ2-7 better. The germline V gene has CDR1 SGHRS and CDR2 YFSETQ. CDR3 length: 15 amino acids.

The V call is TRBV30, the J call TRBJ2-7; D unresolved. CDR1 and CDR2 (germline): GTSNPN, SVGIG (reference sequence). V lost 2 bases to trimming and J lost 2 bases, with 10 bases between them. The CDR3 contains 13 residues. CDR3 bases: TGTGCCTGGAGTTGGGCAGCAGCCTACGAGCAGTACTTC. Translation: CAWSWAAAYEQYF.

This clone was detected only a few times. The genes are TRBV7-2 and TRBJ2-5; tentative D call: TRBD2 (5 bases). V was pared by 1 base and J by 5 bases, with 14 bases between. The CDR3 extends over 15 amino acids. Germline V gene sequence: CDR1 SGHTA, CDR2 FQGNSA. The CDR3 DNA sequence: TGTGCCAGCAGCTTAGTGACTACCCATGGGGAGACCCAGTACTTC. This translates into CASSLVTTHGETQYF.

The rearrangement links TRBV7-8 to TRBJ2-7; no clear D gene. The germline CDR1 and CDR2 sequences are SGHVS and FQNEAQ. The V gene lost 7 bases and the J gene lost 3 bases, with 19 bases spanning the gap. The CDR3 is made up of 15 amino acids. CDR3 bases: TGTGCCAGCACCGTAGGACCCGGGCCGGACTACGAGCAGTACTTC. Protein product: CASTVGPGPDYEQYF.

Here the CDR3 reads CASRVAGGSNEKLFF. As DNA, the CDR3 is TGTGCCAGCAGAGTAGCAGGGGGATCTAATGAAAAACTGTTTTTT. The V gene is TRBV2, the J gene TRBJ1-4; 7 bases agree with TRBD1. Germline V gene data show CDR1 as SNHLY and CDR2 as FYNNEI. With V trimmed by 6 bases and J by 3 bases, 7 bases remained unmatched. The CDR3 is 15 residues long.

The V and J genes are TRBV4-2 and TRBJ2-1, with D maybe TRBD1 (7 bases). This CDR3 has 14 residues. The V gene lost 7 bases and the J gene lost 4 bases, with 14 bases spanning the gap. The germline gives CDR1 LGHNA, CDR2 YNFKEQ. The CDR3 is CASTPAGGYNEQFF. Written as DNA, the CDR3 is TGTGCCAGCACCCCGGCAGGGGGGTACAATGAGCAGTTCTTC.

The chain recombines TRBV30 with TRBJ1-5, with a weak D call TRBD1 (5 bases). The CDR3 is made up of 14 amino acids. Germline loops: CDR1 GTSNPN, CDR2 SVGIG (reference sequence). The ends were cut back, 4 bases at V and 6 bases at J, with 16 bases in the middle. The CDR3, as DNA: TGTGCCTGGACGCAAGTTGCCGGGGGTCAGCCCCAGCATTTT. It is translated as CAWTQVAGGQPQHF. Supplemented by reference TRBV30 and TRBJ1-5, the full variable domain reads SQTIHQWPATLVQPVGSPLSLECTVEGTSNPNLYWYRQAAGRGLQLLFYSVGIGQISSEVPQNLSASRPQDRQFILSSKKLLLSDSGFYLCAWTQVAGGQPQHFGDGTRLSIL.

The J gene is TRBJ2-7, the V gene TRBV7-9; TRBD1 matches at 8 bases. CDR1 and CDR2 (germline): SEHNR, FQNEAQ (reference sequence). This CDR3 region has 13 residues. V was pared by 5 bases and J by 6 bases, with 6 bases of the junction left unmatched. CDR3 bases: TGTGCCAGCAGCCCTAGGACAGGGTTCGAGCAGTACTTC. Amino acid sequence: CASSPRTGFEQYF.

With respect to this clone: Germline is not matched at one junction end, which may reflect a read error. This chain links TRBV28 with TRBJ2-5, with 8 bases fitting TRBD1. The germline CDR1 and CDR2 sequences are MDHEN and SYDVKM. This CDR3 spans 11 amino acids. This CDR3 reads CASSLLDREDF. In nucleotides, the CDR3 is TGTGCCAGCAGTTTACTGGACAGGGAGGACTTC.